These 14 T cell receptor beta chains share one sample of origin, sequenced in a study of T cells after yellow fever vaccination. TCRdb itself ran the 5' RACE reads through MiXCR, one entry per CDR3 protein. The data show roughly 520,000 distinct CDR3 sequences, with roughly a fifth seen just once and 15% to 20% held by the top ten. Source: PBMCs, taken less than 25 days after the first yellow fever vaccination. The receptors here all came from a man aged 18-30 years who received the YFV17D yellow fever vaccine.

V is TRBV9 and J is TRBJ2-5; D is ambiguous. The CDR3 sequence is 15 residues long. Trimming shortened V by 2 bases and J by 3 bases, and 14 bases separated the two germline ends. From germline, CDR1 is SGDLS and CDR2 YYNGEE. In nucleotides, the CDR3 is TGTGCCAGCAGCGTTAGCAGTCACGGTGAAGAGACCCAGTACTTC. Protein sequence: CASSVSSHGEETQYF.

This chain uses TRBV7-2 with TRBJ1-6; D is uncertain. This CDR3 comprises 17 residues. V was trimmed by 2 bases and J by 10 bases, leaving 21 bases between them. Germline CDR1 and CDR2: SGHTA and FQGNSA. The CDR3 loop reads CASSLRLWGGRVSPLHF. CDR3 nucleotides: TGTGCCAGCAGCTTAAGGTTATGGGGAGGCCGGGTATCACCCCTCCACTTT. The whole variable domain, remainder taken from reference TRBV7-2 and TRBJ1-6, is GAGVSQSPSNKVTEKGKDVELRCDPISGHTALYWYRQSLGQGLEFLIYFQGNSAPDKSGLPSDRFSAERTGGSVSTLTIQRTQQEDSAVYLCASSLRLWGGRVSPLHFGNGTRLTVT.

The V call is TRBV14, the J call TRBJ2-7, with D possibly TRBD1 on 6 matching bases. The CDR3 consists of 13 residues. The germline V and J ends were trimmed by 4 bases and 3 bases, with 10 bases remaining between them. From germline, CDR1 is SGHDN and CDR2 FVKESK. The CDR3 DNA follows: TGTGCCAGCAGCCGACAGGACTTCTACGAGCAGTACTTC. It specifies CASSRQDFYEQYF.

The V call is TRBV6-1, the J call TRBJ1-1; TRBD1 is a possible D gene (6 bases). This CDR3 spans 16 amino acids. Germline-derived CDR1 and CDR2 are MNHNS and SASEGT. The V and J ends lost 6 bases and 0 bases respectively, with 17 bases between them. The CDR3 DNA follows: TGTGCCAGCAGAAGTTATTACGACAGGCTGAACACTGAAGCTTTCTTT. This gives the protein CASRSYYDRLNTEAFF.

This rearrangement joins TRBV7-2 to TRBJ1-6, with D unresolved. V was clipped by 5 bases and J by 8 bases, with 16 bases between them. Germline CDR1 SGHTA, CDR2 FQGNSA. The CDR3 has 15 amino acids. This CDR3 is CASSNTMGGYSPLHF. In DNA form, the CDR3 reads TGTGCCAGCAGCAACACAATGGGAGGGTATTCACCCCTCCACTTT.

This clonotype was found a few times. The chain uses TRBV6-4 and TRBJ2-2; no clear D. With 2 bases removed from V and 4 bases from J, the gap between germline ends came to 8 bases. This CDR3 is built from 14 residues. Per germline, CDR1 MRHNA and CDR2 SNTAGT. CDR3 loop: CASSDDPITGELFF. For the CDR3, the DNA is TGTGCCAGCAGTGACGACCCTATCACCGGGGAGCTGTTTTTT.

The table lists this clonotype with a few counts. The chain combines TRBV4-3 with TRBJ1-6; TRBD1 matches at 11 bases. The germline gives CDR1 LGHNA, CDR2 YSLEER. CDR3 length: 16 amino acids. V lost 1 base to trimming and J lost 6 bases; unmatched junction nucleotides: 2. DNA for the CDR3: TGCGCCAGCAGCCAAGGGGACAGGGGGACTAATTCACCCCTCCACTTT. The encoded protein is CASSQGDRGTNSPLHF.

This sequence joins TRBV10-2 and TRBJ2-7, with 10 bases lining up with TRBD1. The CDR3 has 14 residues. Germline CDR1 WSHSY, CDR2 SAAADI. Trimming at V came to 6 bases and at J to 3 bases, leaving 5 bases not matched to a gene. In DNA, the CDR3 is TGCGCCAGCAGCATCCGGGACAGGGGCTACGAGCAGTACTTC. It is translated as CASSIRDRGYEQYF.

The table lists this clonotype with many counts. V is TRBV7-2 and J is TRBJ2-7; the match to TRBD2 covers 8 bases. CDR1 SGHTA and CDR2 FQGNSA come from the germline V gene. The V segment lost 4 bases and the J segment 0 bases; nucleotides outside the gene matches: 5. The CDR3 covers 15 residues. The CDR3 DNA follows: TGTGCCAGCAGCTCCCGCGGGGGGCACTCCTACGAGCAGTACGTC. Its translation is CASSSRGGHSYEQYV.

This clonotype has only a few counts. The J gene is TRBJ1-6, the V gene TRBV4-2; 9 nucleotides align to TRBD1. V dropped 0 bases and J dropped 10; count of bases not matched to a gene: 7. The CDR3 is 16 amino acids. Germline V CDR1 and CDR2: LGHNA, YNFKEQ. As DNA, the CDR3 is TGTGCCAGCAGCCAAGATCTTGGACAGGGGTACTCACCCCTCCACTTT. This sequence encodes CASSQDLGQGYSPLHF.

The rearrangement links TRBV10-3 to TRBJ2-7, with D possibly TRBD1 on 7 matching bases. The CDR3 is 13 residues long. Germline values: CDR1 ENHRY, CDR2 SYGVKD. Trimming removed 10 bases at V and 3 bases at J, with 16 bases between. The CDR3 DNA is TGTGCCACCCAGGGGGGCAGAAGCTACGAGCAGTACTTC. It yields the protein CATQGGRSYEQYF.

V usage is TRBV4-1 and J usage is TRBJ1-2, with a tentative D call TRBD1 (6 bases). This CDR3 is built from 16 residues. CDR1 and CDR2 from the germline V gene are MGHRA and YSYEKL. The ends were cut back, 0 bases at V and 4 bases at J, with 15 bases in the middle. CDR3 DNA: TGCGCCAGCAGCCAAGACCTCGTGGGGGCAGCCTATGGCTACACCTTC. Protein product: CASSQDLVGAAYGYTF.

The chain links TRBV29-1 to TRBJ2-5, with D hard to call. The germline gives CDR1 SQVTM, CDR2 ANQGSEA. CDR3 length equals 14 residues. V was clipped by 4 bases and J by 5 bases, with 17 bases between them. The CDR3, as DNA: TGCAGCGTTGTCGGCGGCCGAAGCTGGGAGACCCAGTACTTC. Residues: CSVVGGRSWETQYF.

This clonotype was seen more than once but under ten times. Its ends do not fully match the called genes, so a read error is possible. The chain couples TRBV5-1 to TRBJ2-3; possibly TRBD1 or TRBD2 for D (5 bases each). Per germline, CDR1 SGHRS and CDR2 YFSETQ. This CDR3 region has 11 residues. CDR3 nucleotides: TGCGCCAGCACGGAGGAGGTGGGGCTTTTTTTT. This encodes CASTEEVGLFF.